The 23 T cell receptor beta chains reported below all come from one sample, sequenced in a study of OX40 agonist ivuxolimab in advanced cancers. Profiling relied on immunoSEQ multiplex PCR, and the TCRdb table lists in-frame clones only, not all of them. The sample shows around 98,000 clones, around nine tenths of them seen only once. The material sequenced was CD4+ or CD8+ T cells sorted from blood, taken in a trial of the OX40 agonist ivuxolimab. The receptors stem from an adult with an advanced solid tumor such as melanoma, head and neck, liver or kidney cancer.

The V call is TRBV7-2, the J call TRBJ2-3; a possible D gene is TRBD2 (7 bases). This CDR3 region has 15 residues. V was trimmed by 5 bases and J by 3 bases, leaving 15 bases between them. Per germline, CDR1 SGHTA and CDR2 FQGNSA. CDR3 amino acids: CASSLLGGGTDTQYF. The CDR3 DNA is TGTGCCAGCAGCCTTCTAGGGGGAGGGACAGATACGCAGTATTTT. Full variable domain (rest looked up from reference TRBV7-2 and TRBJ2-3): GAGVSQSPSNKVTEKGKDVELRCDPISGHTALYWYRQSLGQGLEFLIYFQGNSAPDKSGLPSDRFSAERTGGSVSTLTIQRTQQEDSAVYLCASSLLGGGTDTQYFGPGTRLTVL.

The chain recombines TRBV6-5 with TRBJ2-7; 9 nucleotides align to TRBD1. The J segment lost 1 base and the V segment lost 6 bases, leaving 7 bases of the junction unmatched. This CDR3 has 15 amino acids. Germline CDR1 and CDR2: MNHEY and SVGAGI. CDR3 loop: CASSRTGTGSYEQYF. As DNA, the CDR3 is TGTGCCAGCAGCCGTACCGGGACAGGGTCCTACGAGCAGTACTTC.

V gene TRBV4-1 combines with J gene TRBJ2-7; 7 bases match TRBD1. The CDR3 has 14 amino acids. Per germline, CDR1 MGHRA and CDR2 YSYEKL. V was pared by 8 bases and J by 5 bases, with 12 bases of the junction left unmatched. CDR3 residues: CASAYRQGLDEQYF. In nucleotides, the CDR3 is TGCGCCAGCGCCTATCGACAGGGATTGGACGAGCAGTACTTC.

This clone was counted once. The genes are TRBV29-1 and TRBJ1-2; D gene unclear. V was trimmed by 7 bases and J by 8 bases, leaving 17 bases between them. Germline CDR1 and CDR2: SQVTM and ANQGSEA. The CDR3 is 12 amino acids. The CDR3 DNA follows: TGCAGCGCCCTAATCCTAACGCGGGGCTACACCTTC. It specifies CSALILTRGYTF.

This rearrangement joins TRBV4-3 to TRBJ2-4, with no clear D. The CDR3 is 19 amino acids. Germline CDR1 is LGHNA and CDR2 is YSLEER. Trimming left V 1 base short and J 1 base short, with 20 bases between. In DNA, the CDR3 is TGCGCCAGCAGCCAAGGGGGATTCGAGGAGATTTGGGCCAAAAACATTCAGTACTTC. This encodes CASSQGGFEEIWAKNIQYF.

Only a few counts were recorded for this clone. The chain combines TRBV5-1 with TRBJ2-7, with 7 bases matching TRBD2. Trimming cost V 0 bases and J 2 bases; bases outside gene matches: 5. Germline CDR1 is SGHRS and CDR2 is YFSETQ. This CDR3 spans 15 amino acids. CDR3 bases: TGCGCCAGCAGCTTGGATTATGGGGGGGCCTACGAGCAGTACTTC. Its translation is CASSLDYGGAYEQYF.

The rearrangement joins TRBV12-5 to TRBJ2-3; no reliable D call. V was pared by 1 base and J by 9 bases, with 8 bases between. Germline V gives CDR1 LGHNT, CDR2 FRNRAP. The CDR3 extends over 12 amino acids. CDR3 sequence: CASGLDLGTQYF. The CDR3 bases are TGTGCTAGTGGTTTGGACCTGGGCACGCAGTATTTT.

The chain joins TRBV6-5 to TRBJ2-4; D call uncertain. The CDR3 sequence is 14 residues long. V was shortened by 6 bases and J by 0 bases, with 9 bases between the two germline ends. Germline V gene lookup returns CDR1 MNHEY and CDR2 SVGAGI. The CDR3 sequence: CASSPAQAKNIQYF. The CDR3 bases are TGTGCCAGCAGCCCCGCCCAAGCCAAAAACATTCAGTACTTC.

V and J are TRBV2 and TRBJ2-3; D might be TRBD1 or TRBD2, each matching 5 bases. The CDR3 spans 15 residues. Germline V gene lookup returns CDR1 SNHLY and CDR2 FYNNEI. V was clipped by 4 bases and J by 1 base, with 12 bases between them. CDR3 amino acids: CASSVQMGGTDTQYF. In DNA form, the CDR3 reads TGTGCCAGCAGTGTGCAAATGGGGGGCACAGATACGCAGTATTTT.

The chain couples TRBV6-5 to TRBJ1-5, with a possible D match to TRBD1 (5 bases). The V gene's germline CDR1 is MNHEY and CDR2 SVGAGI. Trimming removed 0 bases at V and 11 bases at J, with 11 bases between. This CDR3 spans 13 amino acids. Here the CDR3 reads CASSYSRGRSQHF. CDR3 sequence (DNA): TGTGCCAGCAGTTACTCGAGGGGAAGGTCCCAGCATTTT.

V and J are TRBV4-2 and TRBJ2-1, with TRBD2 matching over 13 bases. This CDR3 contains 19 residues. The germline CDR1 and CDR2 sequences are LGHNA and YNFKEQ. V lost 5 bases and J lost 6; bases outside the gene matches: 16. CDR3 in DNA: TGTGCCAGCAGCTCCCGGACTAGCGGGGGACCTCCTTCCGGCAATGAGCAGTTCTTC. It codes for CASSSRTSGGPPSGNEQFF.

V is TRBV11-2 and J is TRBJ2-1, with 7 bases lining up with TRBD1. The CDR3 has 16 amino acids. Trimming removed 5 bases from V and 7 bases from J; junction bases left unmatched: 14. Germline loops: CDR1 SGHAT, CDR2 FQNNGV. The CDR3 coding sequence is TGTGCCAGCAGCCCGCCCGGGGACAGTATGTGGAATGAGCAGTTCTTC. Translated, it gives CASSPPGDSMWNEQFF. Full variable domain (missing parts from reference TRBV11-2 and TRBJ2-1): EAGVAQSPRYKIIEKRQSVAFWCNPISGHATLYWYQQILGQGPKLLIQFQNNGVVDDSQLPKDRFSAERLKGVDSTLKIQPAKLEDSAVYLCASSPPGDSMWNEQFFGPGTRLTVL.

The chain employs TRBV5-5 and TRBJ1-2; D may be TRBD1 (5 bases). V was pared by 4 bases and J by 6 bases, with 13 bases between. Per germline, CDR1 SGHKS and CDR2 YYEKEE (reference sequence). The CDR3 spans 13 residues. CDR3 sequence reads: CASSPDSLDGYTF. In DNA form, the CDR3 reads TGTGCCAGCAGCCCCGACAGTCTGGATGGCTACACCTTC.

CDR3 protein: CASSLGLAGVNTGELFF. For the CDR3, the DNA is TGCGCCAGCAGCTTGGGACTAGCGGGGGTTAACACCGGGGAGCTGTTTTTT. The V and J genes are TRBV5-1 and TRBJ2-2; 12 nucleotides match TRBD2. The CDR3 sequence is 17 residues long. V lost 0 bases and J lost 2; bases outside the gene matches: 2. CDR1 is SGHRS and CDR2 is YFSETQ in the germline V gene. Full variable domain (missing parts from reference TRBV5-1 and TRBJ2-2): KAGVTQTPRYLIKTRGQQVTLSCSPISGHRSVSWYQQTPGQGLQFLFEYFSETQRNKGNFPGRFSGRQFSNSRSEMNVSTLELGDSALYLCASSLGLAGVNTGELFFGEGSRLTVL.

This clone showed up just once. A read error is possible here, since a much larger clone lies one base away. The chain recombines TRBV11-2 with TRBJ1-1; maybe TRBD1 (6 bases). The CDR3 is 13 amino acids. V lost 5 bases to trimming and J lost 10 bases, with 17 bases between them. Germline V lookup: CDR1 SGHAT, CDR2 FQNNGV. The CDR3 here is CASSPWRGEGAFF. CDR3 in DNA: TGTGCCAGCAGCCCTTGGAGGGGGGAAGGAGCTTTCTTT.

This CDR3 is CASSLRDYSYEQYF. In nucleotides, the CDR3 is TGTGCCAGCAGCTTACGGGACTATTCCTACGAGCAGTACTTC. The chain is built from TRBV7-8 and TRBJ2-7; 7 positions match TRBD2. V lost 2 bases, J lost 1 base, and 2 bases stayed unmatched. CDR1 SGHVS and CDR2 FQNEAQ come from the germline V gene. The CDR3 totals 14 residues. The whole variable domain, filled in from reference TRBV7-8 and TRBJ2-7, reads GAGVSQSPRYKVAKRGQDVALRCDPISGHVSLFWYQQALGQGPEFLTYFQNEAQLDKSGLPSDRFFAERPEGSVSTLKIQRTQQEDSAVYLCASSLRDYSYEQYFGPGTRLTVT.

The chain combines TRBV5-1 with TRBJ1-1, with 7 nucleotides matching TRBD1. Germline CDR1 and CDR2: SGHRS and YFSETQ. The trim removed 4 bases at V and 1 base at J, leaving 4 bases unmatched. The CDR3 loop spans 14 amino acids. The CDR3 spells CASSNGQENTEAFF. Written as DNA, the CDR3 is TGCGCCAGCAGCAACGGACAGGAGAACACTGAAGCTTTCTTT.

The chain links TRBV5-5 to TRBJ1-4, with D uncertain. Trimming removed 0 bases from V and 5 bases from J, with 8 bases in between. The CDR3 has 14 residues. The germline CDR1 and CDR2 sequences are SGHKS and YYEKEE (reference sequence). CDR3 nucleotide sequence: TGTGCCAGCAGCTTGGAGGGATGGAATGAAAAACTGTTTTTT. Its translation is CASSLEGWNEKLFF. Looking up the rest from reference TRBV5-5 and TRBJ1-4 gives the full variable domain: DAGVTQSPTHLIKTRGQQVTLRCSPISGHKSVSWYQQVLGQGPQFIFQYYEKEERGRGNFPDRFSARQFPNYSSELNVNALLLGDSALYLCASSLEGWNEKLFFGSGTQLSVL.

The V and J genes are TRBV5-4 and TRBJ1-1, with D hard to call. V shed 2 bases and J shed 0 bases, with 11 bases lying between them. Germline-derived CDR1 and CDR2 are SGHNT and YYREEE (reference sequence). This CDR3 has 15 amino acids. CDR3 bases: TGTGCCAGCAGCTTCGGGCACCCCTTGAACACTGAAGCTTTCTTT. This encodes CASSFGHPLNTEAFF.

This clone occurred once. The chain carries TRBV29-1 and TRBJ1-1; 7 bases fit TRBD1. CDR3 length: 15 residues. The V and J ends lost 4 bases and 3 bases, in that order; junction bases with no gene match: 11. Germline V gene lookup returns CDR1 SQVTM and CDR2 ANQGSEA. The DNA for the CDR3 is TGCAGCGTTGTAGGGGTAGGGGGCTGGGACACTGAAGCTTTCTTT. It encodes CSVVGVGGWDTEAFF.

V and J are TRBV7-9 and TRBJ2-5; TRBD1 agrees at 8 bases. The tail of the sequence fits TRBJ2-7 better, so the J call may be wrong. This CDR3 comprises 15 residues. Germline CDR1 reads SEHNR; CDR2 reads FQNEAQ (reference sequence). The CDR3 loop is CASSLRTGGPYEQYF. CDR3 nucleotide sequence: TGTGCCAGCAGCTTAAGAACAGGGGGGCCCTACGAGCAGTACTTC.

The V call is TRBV28, the J call TRBJ2-3; TRBD2 matches 8 bases. CDR1 and CDR2 from the germline V gene are MDHEN and SYDVKM. V shed 7 bases, J shed 2 bases, and the junction held 8 bases outside the gene matches. This CDR3 has 15 amino acids. For the CDR3, the DNA is TGTGCCAGCACCGTGGGCGGGGGGATCACAGATACGCAGTATTTT. Its translation is CASTVGGGITDTQYF.

This clone was recorded once. The chain employs TRBV20-1 and TRBJ2-1; D remains unclear. V was trimmed by 3 bases and J by 12 bases, leaving 12 bases between them. The CDR3 is made up of 11 amino acids. Per germline, CDR1 DFQATT and CDR2 SNEGSKA (reference sequence). The CDR3 DNA reads as TGCAGTGCTAGCATCCCTAGTGGGCAGTTCTTC. Residues: CSASIPSGQFF.